Sequencing of this T cell receptor (beta chain) was carried out in a study of T cells in Graves' hyperthyroidism and ophthalmopathy. The table lists this clonotype with many counts. Graves' hyperthyroidism is called stable when ophthalmopathy does not progress within 18 months. The hyperthyroidism patients had all been newly diagnosed, and their disease duration was under 2 months. Their ages ranged from 18 to 65 years. TCR beta CDR3 regions were amplified from RNA. Researchers ran a first-round RT-PCR on the TCR CDR3 using the HTBI primer set. One entry per CDR3 protein, called by TCRdb with MiXCR from the multiplex PCR reads. The repertoire includes hundreds of thousands of distinct CDR3 sequences, more than 30% of them detected once, and 7.5% to 9.5% sits in the top ten. Sequencing was done on a sample of blood. The receptor was derived from a man aged 18 to 29 with Graves' hyperthyroidism.

The CDR3 region is CASSQGGLRAEAFF. The CDR3 DNA follows: TGTGCCAGTAGTCAGGGGGGCCTTCGGGCTGAAGCTTTCTTT. The rearrangement joins TRBV19 to TRBJ1-1; 7 nucleotides agree with TRBD1. The J segment lost 6 bases and the V segment lost 5 bases, leaving 9 bases of the junction unmatched. This CDR3 spans 14 amino acids. Germline loops: CDR1 LNHDA, CDR2 SQIVND (reference sequence).